This is a list of T cell receptor beta chains from one sample in a study of CD8 T cells in Susac syndrome. Each CDR3 protein gets one entry after TCRdb re-called the immunoSEQ multiplex PCR reads with MiXCR. The sample gives approximately 120,000 distinct CDR3 sequences, around 96% of which show up once; 0.087% is in the top ten. The sample consisted of CD4+ T cells from PBMCs. Every receptor here comes from a human donor in good health. Each CDR3 is given with its conserved first and last residue.

v_call: TRBV30; j_call: TRBJ1-1; cdr3_aa: CAWSAQGPPSAFF
v_call: TRBV12-3/TRBV12-4; j_call: TRBJ2-2; cdr3_aa: CASSSLTGELFF
v_call: TRBV19; j_call: TRBJ2-7; cdr3_aa: CASSTTGNYEQYF
v_call: TRBV7-2; j_call: TRBJ1-5; cdr3_aa: CASSRQNQPQHF
v_call: TRBV7-9; j_call: TRBJ1-1; cdr3_aa: CASSWGAGNTEAFF
v_call: TRBV20-1; j_call: TRBJ2-1; cdr3_aa: CSAREFPIYNEQFF
v_call: TRBV30; j_call: TRBJ1-1; cdr3_aa: CAWIMISMNTEAFF
v_call: TRBV18; j_call: TRBJ1-2; cdr3_aa: CASSLSDRDGYTF
v_call: TRBV5-1; j_call: TRBJ1-2; cdr3_aa: CASSLEKQHYGYTF
v_call: TRBV27; j_call: TRBJ1-4; cdr3_aa: CASRKTGNEKLFF
v_call: TRBV13; j_call: TRBJ1-1; cdr3_aa: CASSLEEGQVNTEAFF
v_call: TRBV11-2; j_call: TRBJ2-4; cdr3_aa: CASSSSLAGRNIQYF
v_call: TRBV12-3/TRBV12-4; j_call: TRBJ2-4; cdr3_aa: CATTLAGGPSDIQYF
v_call: TRBV3-1; j_call: TRBJ2-7; cdr3_aa: CASRGTGGVLFSYEQYF
v_call: TRBV6-2/TRBV6-3; j_call: TRBJ2-2; cdr3_aa: CASSRYTTNTGELFF
v_call: TRBV19; j_call: TRBJ1-5; cdr3_aa: CASKVDRYGNQPQHF
v_call: TRBV20-1; j_call: TRBJ2-6; cdr3_aa: CSASGQGALLGANVLTF
v_call: TRBV10-2; j_call: TRBJ1-1; cdr3_aa: CASSLQGATEAFF
v_call: TRBV19; j_call: TRBJ1-1; cdr3_aa: CASSRTRTLTEAFF
v_call: TRBV24-1; j_call: TRBJ2-1; cdr3_aa: CATSDPLAGPYNEQFF
v_call: TRBV18; j_call: TRBJ1-1; cdr3_aa: CASSVQKNTEAFF
v_call: TRBV30; j_call: TRBJ2-7; cdr3_aa: CAWSVTHITSGRNEQYF
v_call: TRBV5-4; j_call: TRBJ2-7; cdr3_aa: CASSPTSGRAGEQYF
v_call: TRBV7-2; j_call: TRBJ2-1; cdr3_aa: CASSLEVSYNEQFF
v_call: TRBV4-1; j_call: TRBJ2-1; cdr3_aa: CASSQERGDNEQFF
v_call: TRBV25-1; j_call: TRBJ2-3; cdr3_aa: CASSGLAGGDTQYF
v_call: TRBV3-1; j_call: TRBJ1-6; cdr3_aa: CASSQINSNSPLHF
v_call: TRBV6-5; j_call: TRBJ1-2; cdr3_aa: CASSRGQGFHGYTF
v_call: TRBV5-1; j_call: TRBJ1-2; cdr3_aa: CASSPERDYGYTF
v_call: TRBV5-6; j_call: TRBJ1-1; cdr3_aa: CASSLRQHTEAFF